Below are 32 T cell receptor beta chains sequenced from a single sample in a study of blood T cell repertoires in COVID-19. Method: immunoSEQ multiplex PCR; TCRdb's copy keeps in-frame clones and lacks some. The data contain 76,000 or so clones, about nine tenths of them singletons. Sequencing was carried out using peripheral blood. These receptors were collected from an elderly man in a cohort sampled during active COVID-19.

V and J are TRBV2 and TRBJ2-2; D perhaps matches TRBD2 (6 bases). The CDR3 is 17 amino acids. The germline CDR1 and CDR2 sequences are SNHLY and FYNNEI. Trimming left V 3 bases short and J 0 bases short, with 14 bases between. The CDR3 nucleotides read TGTGCCAGCAGTGACGTTCGTTGGGGGGCGAACACCGGGGAGCTGTTTTTT. Its protein is CASSDVRWGANTGELFF.

This chain joins TRBV18 and TRBJ1-5; no clear D gene. Germline V gene data show CDR1 as KGHSH and CDR2 as LQKENI. The CDR3 has 14 amino acids. The V end lost 1 base, the J end lost 4 bases, and 8 bases lay between the germline ends. CDR3 nucleotide sequence: TGTGCCAGCTCACCACTACAGCTGAATCAGCCCCAGCATTTT. This translates into CASSPLQLNQPQHF.

The J gene is TRBJ2-7, the V gene TRBV18; 8 bases agree with TRBD2. CDR3 length: 14 residues. Germline CDR1 reads KGHSH; CDR2 reads LQKENI. Germline trimming cut 6 bases from V and 3 bases from J; bases unmatched to any gene: 7. The CDR3 spells CASSSGGASYEQYF. The CDR3 DNA is TGTGCCAGCTCCTCCGGGGGGGCCAGCTACGAGCAGTACTTC. Looking up the rest from reference TRBV18 and TRBJ2-7 gives the full variable domain: NAGVMQNPRHLVRRRGQEARLRCSPMKGHSHVYWYRQLPEEGLKFMVYLQKENIIDESGMPKERFSAEFPKEGPSILRIQQVVRGDSAAYFCASSSGGASYEQYFGPGTRLTVT.

This chain connects TRBV7-8 to TRBJ1-5; 9 nucleotides match TRBD1. J gave up 3 bases and V 3 bases, and 3 bases lay outside the gene matches. CDR3 size: 15 residues. Germline assignment: CDR1 SGHVS and CDR2 FQNEAQ. CDR3 DNA: TGTGCCAGCAGCTTTGACAGGGGGTACAATCAGCCCCAGCATTTT. Translating gives CASSFDRGYNQPQHF.

The CDR3 bases are TGTGCCAGCAGGGGACAGGGACAAGAGACCCAGTACTTC. Translating gives CASRGQGQETQYF. This chain joins TRBV27 and TRBJ2-5, with 9 bases fitting TRBD1. The V gene end was trimmed by 6 bases and the J gene end by 2 bases; junction bases not matched to a gene: 1. The CDR3 sequence is 13 residues long. Germline V gene lookup returns CDR1 MNHEY and CDR2 SMNVEV (reference sequence).

The genes are TRBV18 and TRBJ2-1; 8 nucleotides match TRBD1. Germline CDR1 and CDR2: KGHSH and LQKENI. V lost 2 bases to trimming and J lost 5 bases; unmatched junction nucleotides: 8. The CDR3 sequence is 16 residues long. CDR3 residues: CASSPNGQGINNEQFF. The CDR3 DNA reads as TGTGCCAGCTCACCAAATGGACAGGGTATAAACAATGAGCAGTTCTTC.

The chain joins TRBV24-1 to TRBJ1-2; 7 bases are a match to TRBD1. CDR3 size: 14 residues. Germline V gene sequence: CDR1 KGHDR, CDR2 SFDVKD. V trimming: 0 bases; J trimming: 6 bases; junction bases outside the gene matches: 3. The CDR3 region has the DNA TGTGCCACCAGTGATTTGGACAGGGACGATGGCTACACCTTC. This codes for CATSDLDRDDGYTF.

This clone was found once. This sequence joins TRBV5-6 and TRBJ2-2, with 10 bases that match TRBD1. V lost 4 bases and J lost 6; bases outside the gene matches: 6. CDR3 size: 15 residues. Germline V gene data show CDR1 as SGHDT and CDR2 as YYEEEE. In nucleotides, the CDR3 is TGTGCCAGCAGCCTCGTGACAGGGGGCCCCGGGGAGCTGTTTTTT. Protein: CASSLVTGGPGELFF.

This clone was detected once. The chain combines TRBV2 with TRBJ2-3; 12 bases align to TRBD2. Germline V lookup: CDR1 SNHLY, CDR2 FYNNEI. With 7 bases clipped from V and 4 bases from J, the junction kept 3 bases outside the gene matches. The CDR3 is 14 amino acids. DNA for the CDR3: TGTGCCAGCAAGACTAGCGGGGGCTCAGATACGCAGTATTTT. It specifies CASKTSGGSDTQYF. Looking up the rest from reference TRBV2 and TRBJ2-3 gives the full variable domain: EPEVTQTPSHQVTQMGQEVILRCVPISNHLYFYWYRQILGQKVEFLVSFYNNEISEKSEIFDDQFSVERPDGSNFTLKIRSTKLEDSAMYFCASKTSGGSDTQYFGPGTRLTVL.

The chain couples TRBV12-3 or TRBV12-4 to TRBJ1-2; D is perhaps TRBD1 (5 bases). Deletions cut 5 bases from V and 4 bases from J, with 8 bases between. The CDR3 is 12 residues long. CDR3: CASSDRPYGYTF. In DNA, the CDR3 is TGTGCCAGCAGTGACAGACCCTATGGCTACACCTTC.

The CDR3 sequence is CAISESGGANYGYTF. The CDR3 coding sequence is TGTGCCATCAGTGAGTCTGGGGGGGCTAACTATGGCTACACCTTC. The rearrangement joins TRBV10-3 to TRBJ1-2, with D possibly TRBD1 on 5 matching bases. This CDR3 is 15 amino acids long. CDR1 is ENHRY, CDR2 SYGVKD, per germline. V dropped 0 bases and J dropped 0 bases, with 8 bases sitting between them.

The chain couples TRBV19 to TRBJ1-5, with 8 positions matching TRBD1. The germline gives CDR1 LNHDA, CDR2 SQIVND (reference sequence). The CDR3 is 17 residues long. J was trimmed by 2 bases and V by 4 bases; bases with no gene match: 10. The CDR3: CASSTLGQVTGNQPQHF. The CDR3, as DNA: TGTGCCAGTAGTACCCTGGGACAGGTCACGGGCAATCAGCCCCAGCATTTT.

The rearrangement uses TRBV4-2 and TRBJ1-1, with a tentative D call TRBD1 (6 bases). This CDR3 region has 14 residues. The ends were cut back, 0 bases at V and 7 bases at J, with 12 bases in the middle. Germline V gives CDR1 LGHNA, CDR2 YNFKEQ. CDR3 protein: CASSQDAGRGEAFF. CDR3 in DNA: TGTGCCAGCAGCCAAGATGCGGGCAGGGGTGAAGCTTTCTTT.

The genes are TRBV15 and TRBJ1-1; no clear D gene. With 1 base removed from V and 4 bases from J, the gap between germline ends came to 10 bases. The CDR3 has 14 amino acids. The germline V gene has CDR1 LNHNV and CDR2 YYDKDF (reference sequence). In nucleotides, the CDR3 is TGTGCCACCAGCAGAGCACACGCGGGCACTGAAGCTTTCTTT. Translation: CATSRAHAGTEAFF.

The V call is TRBV19, the J call TRBJ1-6; unclear D gene. Trimming took 4 bases from V and 7 from J, leaving 14 bases between them. The germline V gene has CDR1 LNHDA and CDR2 SQIVND (reference sequence). There are 15 residues in the CDR3. For the CDR3, the DNA is TGTGCCAGTAGTAATGGGAGAAATGGGAATTCACCCCTCCACTTT. Protein product: CASSNGRNGNSPLHF.

This chain joins TRBV19 and TRBJ2-1; 8 positions match TRBD1. The V gene end was trimmed by 2 bases and the J gene end by 12 bases; junction bases not matched to a gene: 12. CDR3 length: 15 amino acids. Germline V gene data show CDR1 as LNHDA and CDR2 as SQIVND (reference sequence). The CDR3 DNA is TGTGCCAGTAGTATACCCGGACAGGGCCAAAACGGGCAGTTCTTC. Translating gives CASSIPGQGQNGQFF.

The CDR3 loop is CASMRDSMNSPLHF. In DNA form, the CDR3 reads TGTGCCAGTATGCGCGACAGCATGAATTCACCCCTCCACTTT. The V gene is TRBV19, the J gene TRBJ1-6; the D gene is possibly TRBD1 (5 bases). Germline values: CDR1 LNHDA, CDR2 SQIVND (reference sequence). V was pared by 7 bases and J by 7 bases, with 14 bases between. The CDR3 is made up of 14 amino acids. Together with reference TRBV19 and TRBJ1-6, the CDR3 gives the full variable domain: DGGITQSPKYLFRKEGQNVTLSCEQNLNHDAMYWYRQDPGQGLRLIYYSQIVNDFQKGDIAEGYSVSREKKESFPLTVTSAQKNPTAFYLCASMRDSMNSPLHFGNGTRLTVT.

The rearrangement links TRBV19 to TRBJ1-5, with D possibly TRBD1 on 6 matching bases. CDR3 size: 14 residues. The germline V gene has CDR1 LNHDA and CDR2 SQIVND (reference sequence). V was cut by 6 bases and J by 4 bases, with 13 bases left in between. CDR3 coding DNA: TGTGCCAGTAGCACTGACAGGTTGAATCAGCCCCAGCATTTT. It translates to CASSTDRLNQPQHF. Full variable domain (remainder filled in from reference TRBV19 and TRBJ1-5): DGGITQSPKYLFRKEGQNVTLSCEQNLNHDAMYWYRQDPGQGLRLIYYSQIVNDFQKGDIAEGYSVSREKKESFPLTVTSAQKNPTAFYLCASSTDRLNQPQHFGDGTRLSIL.

The V and J genes are TRBV3-1 (or the pseudogene TRBV3-2) and TRBJ1-3, with 10 nucleotides matching TRBD1. V trimming: 1 base; J trimming: 7 bases; junction bases outside the gene matches: 7. The CDR3 covers 16 residues. Germline lookup yields CDR1 LGHDT and CDR2 YNNKEL (reference sequence). CDR3 nucleotides: TGTGCCAGCAGCCAAGGCTCCGGGACAGGGGATAACACCATATATTTT. It specifies CASSQGSGTGDNTIYF.

This clone was recorded a few times. J is TRBJ1-3 and V is TRBV19, with D possibly being TRBD1 (6 bases). V lost 3 bases and J lost 1, with 13 bases in between. CDR3 length equals 16 residues. CDR1 LNHDA and CDR2 SQIVND come from the germline V gene (reference sequence). The chain's CDR3 is CASSILQGQSGNTIYF. CDR3 bases: TGTGCCAGTAGTATTCTGCAGGGGCAATCTGGAAACACCATATATTTT.

The gene calls are TRBV18 and TRBJ1-3; TRBD1 aligns across 7 bases. This CDR3 region has 16 residues. V trimming: 3 bases; J trimming: 0 bases; junction bases outside the gene matches: 5. Germline V gives CDR1 KGHSH, CDR2 LQKENI. CDR3 DNA: TGTGCCAGCTCACCCATCAGGGGGAACTCTGGAAACACCATATATTTT. Translated: CASSPIRGNSGNTIYF.

The rearrangement joins TRBV19 to TRBJ1-2, with a weak D call TRBD1 (6 bases). Germline assignment: CDR1 LNHDA and CDR2 SQIVND (reference sequence). V lost 3 bases to trimming and J lost 8 bases, with 13 bases between them. This CDR3 region has 13 residues. Here the CDR3 DNA reads TGTGCCAGTAGTATTCCCGGGACATGGGGCTACACCTTC. Residues: CASSIPGTWGYTF.

This clone was seen only once. In nucleotides, the CDR3 is TGTGCCAGTAGTATAACACGGGCACAGGGCACAGATACGCAGTATTTT. It yields the protein CASSITRAQGTDTQYF. This chain uses TRBV19 with TRBJ2-3; D perhaps matches TRBD1 (5 bases). Looked up from germline, CDR1 is LNHDA and CDR2 is SQIVND (reference sequence). This CDR3 contains 16 residues. V lost 2 bases and J 1 base, leaving 13 bases between the germline ends. Full variable domain (remainder filled in from reference TRBV19 and TRBJ2-3): DGGITQSPKYLFRKEGQNVTLSCEQNLNHDAMYWYRQDPGQGLRLIYYSQIVNDFQKGDIAEGYSVSREKKESFPLTVTSAQKNPTAFYLCASSITRAQGTDTQYFGPGTRLTVL.

The chain employs TRBV5-1 and TRBJ2-7; 9 bases agree with TRBD1. CDR1 is SGHRS and CDR2 is YFSETQ in the germline V gene. The trim removed 5 bases at V and 1 base at J, leaving 4 bases unmatched. The CDR3 length is 14 residues. CDR3 coding DNA: TGCGCCAGCAGGCAGGGACAGGGTTCCTACGAGCAGTACTTC. Translating it yields CASRQGQGSYEQYF.

This sequence joins TRBV12-5 and TRBJ1-1; 9 bases are a match to TRBD1. The CDR3 length is 15 residues. Germline values: CDR1 LGHNT, CDR2 FRNRAP. Losses at the gene ends were 1 base for V and 6 bases for J; bases not matched to a gene: 6. Here the CDR3 reads CASGLGGTGYPEAFF. The CDR3 DNA reads TGTGCTAGTGGTTTGGGGGGGACAGGGTACCCTGAAGCTTTCTTT.

The chain joins TRBV6-5 to TRBJ2-1; TRBD2 aligns across 11 bases. With V trimmed by 5 bases and J by 7 bases, 7 bases remained unmatched. The CDR3 contains 15 residues. The germline V gene encodes CDR1 MNHEY and CDR2 SVGAGI. CDR3 nucleotide sequence: TGTGCCAGCAGTCTCATAGCGGGGGGGCCAAATGAGCAGTTCTTC. It encodes CASSLIAGGPNEQFF.

The V and J genes are TRBV16 and TRBJ1-1, with D perhaps matching TRBD1 (6 bases). The V gene lost 3 bases and the J gene lost 1 base, with 12 bases spanning the gap. Germline-derived CDR1 and CDR2 are KGHSY and FQNENV. The CDR3 sequence is 15 residues long. CDR3: CASSQSGTKNTEAFF. CDR3 DNA: TGTGCCAGCAGCCAGTCCGGGACAAAGAACACTGAAGCTTTCTTT.

V is TRBV28 and J is TRBJ2-3; tentatively, D is TRBD1 (6 bases). The CDR3 is made up of 13 amino acids. The germline V gene encodes CDR1 MDHEN and CDR2 SYDVKM. The chain's CDR3 is CASRQDDTDTQYF. CDR3 coding DNA: TGTGCTTCTAGACAGGACGACACAGATACGCAGTATTTT.

V is TRBV19 and J is TRBJ2-1, with a weak D call TRBD2 (6 bases). V shed 6 bases and J shed 0 bases, with 18 bases lying between them. The CDR3 runs 17 residues. Germline V gene lookup returns CDR1 LNHDA and CDR2 SQIVND (reference sequence). The CDR3 region has the DNA TGTGCCAGTAGGAAGATAGGAGGGCCCAGCTCCTACAATGAGCAGTTCTTC. It is translated as CASRKIGGPSSYNEQFF.

V and J are TRBV21-1 and TRBJ2-7; the DNA was not compared with TRBD1, the D call given in the table. TRBV21-1 is assigned pseudogene status. The CDR3 contains 18 residues. The CDR3, as DNA: TGTGCCAGCAGCAAGGGCAGGTGGACAGTCTTTCTCTCCTACGAGCAGTACGTC. This sequence encodes CASSKGRWTVFLSYEQYV.

This chain joins TRBV6-5 and TRBJ2-2, with 8 nucleotides matching TRBD1. This CDR3 comprises 15 residues. Germline loops: CDR1 MNHEY, CDR2 SVGAGI. V dropped 10 bases and J dropped 4; count of bases not matched to a gene: 11. The CDR3 loop is CATLRGPPFTGELFF. The CDR3 DNA reads as TGTGCCACCCTCAGGGGGCCGCCATTCACCGGGGAGCTGTTTTTT.

The rearrangement uses TRBV5-6 and TRBJ2-4; 8 bases agree with TRBD1. The CDR3 has 18 amino acids. The germline V gene encodes CDR1 SGHDT and CDR2 YYEEEE. J lost 4 bases, V lost 2 bases, and 14 bases had no gene match. This CDR3 reads CASSLVKRPRGLKNIQYF. CDR3 sequence (DNA): TGTGCCAGCAGCTTAGTAAAGAGGCCCAGGGGGCTAAAAAACATTCAGTACTTC.